Listed below are T cell receptor beta chains from one sample, sequenced in a study of cytomegalovirus exposure and HLA in healthy donors. TCRdb's table, derived via immunoSEQ multiplex PCR, lists solely in-frame clones and lacks some. In the table there are around 95,000 clones, around four fifths of which are singletons. The specimen was PBMCs. The receptors derive from a young man in good health and CMV-seropositive. Both conserved end residues are part of each CDR3. D genes are given only for firm matches. Not every row has a clone size; where given, it reads once, few, many or a size class.

. | . | TRBJ1-1 | TRBV5-6 | TGTGCCAGCAGCTTGGTATTCGGACAGAACACTGAAGCTTTCTTT | CASSLVFGQNTEAFF
. | . | TRBJ2-7 | TRBV5-4 | TGTGCCAGCAGCTTGGATTCCCTCTACGAGCAGTACTTC | CASSLDSLYEQYF
TRBD2 | . | TRBJ2-1 | TRBV5-6 | TGTGCCAGCAGCTGGGACCCGGGACTAGCGGGGAATGAGCAGTTCTTC | CASSWDPGLAGNEQFF
. | . | TRBJ1-2 | TRBV5-4 | TGTGCCAGCAGCTTGGCTCAGGACGGGGGCTATGGCTACACCTTC | CASSLAQDGGYGYTF
. | . | TRBJ2-2 | TRBV11-2 | TGTGCCAGTCATAGGGGTCCTAACACCGGGGAGCTGTTTTTT | CASHRGPNTGELFF
. | . | TRBJ2-5 | TRBV5-1 | TGCGCCAGCAGCTCCCGTAGACAGCAAGAGACCCAGTACTTC | CASSSRRQQETQYF
TRBD1 | . | TRBJ1-6 | TRBV6-6 | TGTGCCAGCAGGCGGGACAGGGGAGGTTCACCCCTCCACTTT | CASRRDRGGSPLHF
. | . | TRBJ1-5 | TRBV7-9 | TGTTCCAGCAGCCTCTTCGATCAGCCCCAGCATTTT | CSSSLFDQPQHF
. | . | TRBJ2-5 | TRBV7-6 | TGTGCCAGCAGCTTAGGGGGACTGCCTCCCCAGACCCAGTACTTC | CASSLGGLPPQTQYF
. | . | TRBJ2-7 | TRBV5-4 | TGTGCCAGCAGCCAGACATCCGGGGACGAGCAGTACTTC | CASSQTSGDEQYF
. | . | TRBJ1-5 | TRBV19 | TGTGCCAGTAGTAAGTGGGGCGGTGCTACCTATCAGCCCCAGCATTTT | CASSKWGGATYQPQHF
TRBD2 | . | TRBJ2-7 | TRBV10-1 | TGCGCCAGCAGTGAGTCGTCTAGCGGGAGTATCTACGAGCAGTACTTC | CASSESSSGSIYEQYF
TRBD1 | . | TRBJ2-3 | TRBV6-1 | TGTGCCAGCAAACGACAGGGGCCAGATACGCAGTATTTT | CASKRQGPDTQYF
TRBD2 | . | TRBJ2-1 | TRBV6-4 | TGTGCCAGCAGTCTGACTAGCGGGAGGGCCGTCTCCTACAATGAGCAGTTCTTC | CASSLTSGRAVSYNEQFF
TRBD2 | . | TRBJ2-5 | TRBV19 | TGTGCCAGTAGGAACAGCGGGGCAGAGACCCAGTACTTC | CASRNSGAETQYF
. | . | TRBJ2-3 | TRBV6-5 | TGTGCCAGCAGAAAACGGGGGGATACGCAGTATTTT | CASRKRGDTQYF
. | . | TRBJ2-7 | TRBV28 | TGTGCCAGCAGACCGGGACATGTCTCCTACGAGCAGTACTTC | CASRPGHVSYEQYF
. | . | TRBJ1-1 | TRBV9 | TGTGCCAGCAGCGTAGCAGACACTGAAGCTTTCTTT | CASSVADTEAFF
TRBD2 | . | TRBJ2-7 | TRBV7-9 | TGTGCCAGCAGCTTCTTAGGACTAGCGGGCGTCAAAAACCACTACGAGCAGTACTTC | CASSFLGLAGVKNHYEQYF
TRBD2 | . | TRBJ2-1 | TRBV29-1 | TGCAGCGTAGCTAGCGGAGTCTACAATGAGCAGTTCTTC | CSVASGVYNEQFF
. | . | TRBJ2-1 | TRBV28 | TGTGCCAGCAGTATGGACTTCGGAATATACAATGAGCAGTTCTTC | CASSMDFGIYNEQFF
TRBD1 | . | TRBJ2-3 | TRBV5-1 | TGCGCCAGCCGACAGGGACCAGGCGCAGATACGCAGTATTTT | CASRQGPGADTQYF
TRBD1 | few | TRBJ1-1 | TRBV6-5 | TGTGCCAGCAGTTACATGGACAGGAGGCTGAACACTGAAGCTTTCTTT | CASSYMDRRLNTEAFF
. | once | TRBJ2-5 | TRBV10-2 | TGCGCCAGCAGGACGGGATTCGTGGAGGAGACCCAGTACTTC | CASRTGFVEETQYF
. | . | TRBJ2-2 | TRBV7-8 | TGTGCCAGCAGCTTAGGTACGAACACCGGGGAGCTGTTTTTT | CASSLGTNTGELFF
. | . | TRBJ2-7 | TRBV6-9 | TGTGCCAGCAGTTCGCCTAGTGGTTGCGAGCAGTACTTC | CASSSPSGCEQYF
TRBD1 | . | TRBJ2-7 | TRBV28 | TGTGCCAGCAGGACAGGGGGCGGGAGCTCCTACGAGCAGTACTTC | CASRTGGGSSYEQYF
. | . | TRBJ1-4 | TRBV7-9 | TGTGCCAGCAGCCAGGGACTTTCAAATAATGAAAAACTGTTTTTT | CASSQGLSNNEKLFF
TRBD2 | once | TRBJ2-7 | TRBV4-1 | TGCGCCAGCAGCCAAGATCGGACCCAGGGACTACTCGAGCAGTACTTC | CASSQDRTQGLLEQYF
TRBD1 | . | TRBJ1-1 | TRBV28 | TGTGCCAGCAGTTTCGGACAGGGTCCGGGAGCGACGACCACTGAAGCTTTCTTT | CASSFGQGPGATTTEAFF
TRBD2 | . | TRBJ2-1 | TRBV7-9 | TGTGCCAGCAGCTTAGCACGGGGACTAGCCAAAGACAATGAGCAGTTCTTC | CASSLARGLAKDNEQFF
. | . | TRBJ2-5 | TRBV11-2 | TGTGCCAGCAGCGCCCCGGCGGCTCAAGAGACCCAGTACTTC | CASSAPAAQETQYF
TRBD2 | once | TRBJ2-1 | TRBV7-2 | TGTGCCAGCACCAAGGGGACTAGCGGTGACAATGAGCAGTTCTTC | CASTKGTSGDNEQFF
. | few | TRBJ2-3 | TRBV30 | TGTGCCTGGAGCTTCGCGGGGACAGATACGCAGTATTTT | CAWSFAGTDTQYF
. | . | TRBJ1-2 | TRBV6-5 | TGTGCCAGCAGTGCCCACCCGGGGGGTCCCTATGGCTACACCTTC | CASSAHPGGPYGYTF
. | once | TRBJ1-4 | TRBV5-6 | TGTGCCAGCAGCTTGCCTAGTGGTCCTAATGAAAAACTGTTTTTT | CASSLPSGPNEKLFF
TRBD2 | . | TRBJ2-1 | TRBV5-1 | TGCGCCAGCAGCCCGGGACTAGACGTACCAAATGAGCAGTTCTTC | CASSPGLDVPNEQFF
. | . | TRBJ2-1 | TRBV20-1 | TGCAGTGCTAGACAGGGCTATGAGCAGTTCTTC | CSARQGYEQFF
TRBD1 | few | TRBJ1-5 | TRBV7-8 | TGTGCCAGCAGCTGGACAGGGGCGGACAATCAGCCCCAGCATTTT | CASSWTGADNQPQHF
TRBD2 | . | TRBJ2-7 | TRBV11-1 | TGTGCCAGCAGCATCCTAGCGGGAGGAAGCGAGCAGTACTTC | CASSILAGGSEQYF
TRBD1 | . | TRBJ2-2 | TRBV29-1 | TGCAGCGTGACAGGGCCGACCGGGGAGCTGTTTTTT | CSVTGPTGELFF
. | few | TRBJ1-4 | TRBV7-6 | TGTGCCAGCAGCTTAGGAGGGTTTGGCACTTATGAAAAACTGTTTTTT | CASSLGGFGTYEKLFF
. | . | TRBJ1-1 | TRBV15 | TGTGCCACCAGCAGACAGAGGACAGCGGATATGAGGACTGAAGCTTTCTTT | CATSRQRTADMRTEAFF
. | . | TRBJ2-7 | TRBV30 | TGTGCCTGGAGTATATACCGGACTGGCTCCTACGAGCAGTACTTC | CAWSIYRTGSYEQYF
TRBD2 | . | TRBJ2-5 | TRBV5-1 | TGCGCCAGCAGCTTGGTAGCGGGAGAAGAGACCCAGTACTTC | CASSLVAGEETQYF
TRBD2 | . | TRBJ2-1 | TRBV11-1 | TGTGCCAGCAGTTCTCCCGGGACTCCCGTGGGGGGGGAGCAGTTCTTC | CASSSPGTPVGGEQFF
TRBD2 | . | TRBJ2-7 | TRBV10-3 | TGTGCCACGGCCGGGACTAGCGCCTACGAGCAGTACTTC | CATAGTSAYEQYF
. | . | TRBJ1-2 | TRBV28 | TGTGCCAGCGGACGGGATCTACTACCCCGGGGCTACACCTTC | CASGRDLLPRGYTF
TRBD2 | . | TRBJ2-5 | TRBV13 | TGTGCCAGCAGTACCGCGGGGGACTCTCGGTCGGAGACCCAGTACTTC | CASSTAGDSRSETQYF
. | once | TRBJ2-3 | TRBV9 | TGTGCCAGCAGCGTAGAAGGGACGGGAGTGGATACGCAGTATTTT | CASSVEGTGVDTQYF
. | . | TRBJ2-2 | TRBV9 | TGTGCCAGCAGCGTCGGGGACTCCACGGCCGGGGAGCTGTTTTTT | CASSVGDSTAGELFF
TRBD2 | . | TRBJ2-7 | TRBV7-2 | TGTGCCAGCAGCTCCCTGACTAGCGGGAGGTACGAGCAGTACTTC | CASSSLTSGRYEQYF
TRBD1 | . | TRBJ2-7 | TRBV6-5 | TGTGCCAGCAGTTACACAGGGGCGACCGAGCAGTACTTC | CASSYTGATEQYF
. | . | TRBJ2-7 | TRBV19 | TGTGCCAGTGGGGGGACCGGAAACTACGAGCAGTACTTC | CASGGTGNYEQYF
. | . | TRBJ2-3 | TRBV9 | TGTGCCAGCAGCGTAGGTCCAGTAGACTCGGATACGCAGTATTTT | CASSVGPVDSDTQYF
. | . | TRBJ1-1 | TRBV28 | TGTGCCAGCAGGGAGACCGCGCGGGCTGCTTTCTTT | CASRETARAAFF
TRBD1 | . | TRBJ2-7 | TRBV6-5 | TGTGCCAGCGGAACCCACAGGGGCCTCACCTACGAGCAGTACTTC | CASGTHRGLTYEQYF
. | large | TRBJ1-5 | TRBV7-8 | TGTGCCAGCAGCTTAGGAACAGGGTTCAATCAGCCCCAGCATTTT | CASSLGTGFNQPQHF
. | . | TRBJ2-7 | TRBV28 | TGTGCCAGCAGCTATGACATGCTCTACGAGCAGTACTTC | CASSYDMLYEQYF
. | once | TRBJ2-7 | TRBV27 | TGTGCCAGCAGTTCCTTAGAGGGATCGCTATCTTCCTACGAGCAGTACTTC | CASSSLEGSLSSYEQYF